The T cell receptor (beta chain) described here comes from a study of blood T cell repertoires in COVID-19. Overall study context: Samples came from the United States, Italy and Spain, spanning acute and convalescent COVID-19. Sources were T cells, B-cell-depleted T cells, or PBMCs; the material itself was cDNA or gDNA.

Per the original methods: Using reference gene primer amplification, nucleated cell counts were estimated. Generated by immunoSEQ multiplex PCR, the TCRdb table keeps only in-frame clones and is missing some. That table furnishes V, J and clone size, whereas the DNA furnished D and trimming. The sample contains approximately 180,000 clones, almost 80% of which appear only once. The CDR3 spans 16 residues. Germline loops: CDR1 MNHNY, CDR2 SVGAGI (reference sequence). Trimming took 6 bases from V and 3 from J; bases not matched to a gene: 9. The sequence came from a woman aged 70-85 years with acute or convalescent COVID-19. The rearrangement joins TRBV6-6 to TRBJ1-5; 9 bases are shared with TRBD1. Specimen: peripheral blood. The CDR3 spells CASRGPGQGPNQPQHF. The CDR3 nucleotides read TGTGCCAGCAGAGGGCCGGGACAGGGCCCCAATCAGCCCCAGCATTTT.